The source of this T cell receptor (beta chain) is a study of T cell responses to AZD1222 COVID-19 vaccine (TCRdb year 2021). About the investigation overall: A total of approximately 240 trial participants underwent TCR sequencing, of whom about 210 received two doses of AZD1222 and 26 received two doses of the MenACWY control vaccine. Trial participants were enrolled by age into subgroups of 18-55, 56-69 and 70-plus years, and around 150, 28 and 57 TCR-sequenced participants, respectively, were included in these subgroups.

The study at large found these results: In the small 56-69-year group, the increase in depth fell short of significance, most likely because of low power. Nearly half of unique spike-specific TCRs reportedly recognized epitopes outside regions mutated in the B.1.351 and B.1.1.7 variants. Only a handful of AZD1222 recipients were SARS-CoV-2 seropositive at baseline, limiting conclusions about previously exposed vaccinees. After two AZD1222 doses, both the breadth and the depth of spike-specific TCRs were significantly higher than at day 0 and than in MenACWY recipients. Because no day 14 peak-response samples were available, the repertoires could be characterized only after the peak T cell response. Participants were mostly white British, with more females than males. The authors suggested clonal diversity may have been underestimated. CD4 TCRs associated with the vaccine covered the entire spike protein, and the dominant responses were in regions 160-218 and 743-854.

The meaning of the sample's time point label: about 28 days (+/-7) after the second vaccine dose. Because spike-specific TCR depth and breadth did not differ between the two schedules, AZD1222 recipients who got a second dose at roughly 4 weeks were pooled with those who got a second dose at roughly 12 weeks. Vaccinee samples were obtained from the UK trials COV001 and COV002, which included a single-blind randomized controlled phase 2/3 trial of AZD1222 (ChAdOx1 nCoV-19) in healthy adults. Trial participant PBMC samples were collected at day 0 and day 28 after the second dose for TCRbeta chain sequencing. Notes on this clone: Its antigen remains undetermined. No much larger clone exists at a distance of one base, and base qualities are not known.

The CDR1 and CDR2 encoded by the germline V gene are SGHTA and FQGTGA. Its CDR3 holds 17 amino acids, cysteine through phenylalanine. Only the CDR3 part of the read is kept: 51 bases, read in frame from the first base. Trimming removed 5 bases from V and 3 bases from J; the gene matches leave 9 bases unexplained. The CDR3 regions of human TCRbeta chains were subjected to immunosequencing. The study's own analysis went as follows. Repertoire TCRs were checked for matches against a reference library of SARS-CoV-2-specific TCRs that had been generated using the MIRA antigen-specificity platform. Breadth was defined as the fraction of unique TCRs that were SARS-CoV-2-associated. Depth was defined as the fraction of total T cells that were SARS-CoV-2-associated. Using the MIRA data, each spike-specific TCR was assigned both to the spike region to which the TCR was reactive and to a CD4 or CD8 class. Log10-transformed breadth and depth values were compared by one-way ANOVA with Sidak's multiple comparisons tests. This immuneACCESS table, as held by TCRdb, lists in-frame sequences with V and J called but not all clones. Of the missing ones, under half trace to an unresolved V gene in checked studies; the others have no known cause. V and J calls and clone size come straight from that table; D and trimming were deduced from the DNA. The sample data list tens of thousands of clones, and about 90% of these were observed just once. The ten largest clones represent approximately 8.2% of the sample.

This clonotype was sampled from an adult who received the AZD1222 COVID-19 vaccine. The chain is made from TRBV7-3 and TRBJ2-1; 11 middle bases align to TRBD2. The source material was peripheral blood, sampled 28 days after the second AZD1222 dose. At the DNA level, the sequence is TGTGCCAGCAGCCCTCATAGCGGGAGGGCCCTCTACAATGAGCAGTTCTTC. The translation is CASSPHSGRALYNEQFF.